This is a list of T cell receptor beta chains from one sample in a study of shared clonotypes between healthy human individuals. TCRdb keeps only in-frame clones here, not all; method: immunoSEQ multiplex PCR. There are roughly 330,000 clones in the sample; less than 85% occur only once, and under 13% lies in the top ten. The specimen was memory CD4+ T cells sorted from blood. The receptor source for this set is a man under 40 in good health. The CDR3 runs from the conserved cysteine through the conserved F or W. A D gene is named only where the DNA matches it firmly. Rows may omit the clone size; those that give it use once, few, many or a size class.

>.|TRBV7-9|TRBJ1-1|.
CASSFSTKNTEAFF
TGTGCCAGCAGCTTTAGCACCAAGAACACTGAAGCTTTCTTT
>.|TRBV11-1|TRBJ2-7|.
CASSSGSQNEQYF
TGTGCCAGCAGTTCCGGGTCCCAAAACGAGCAGTACTTC
>.|TRBV15|TRBJ2-7|.
CATSRDQLRGGEQYF
TGTGCCACCAGCAGAGATCAACTCAGGGGAGGGGAGCAGTACTTC
>.|TRBV7-2|TRBJ2-3|TRBD1
CASSLEGQGIWQYF
TGTGCCAGCAGCTTAGAGGGACAGGGCATTTGGCAGTATTTT
>.|TRBV27|TRBJ1-2|.
CASSFLASRKGYTF
TGTGCCAGCAGTTTTTTAGCGTCGCGAAAAGGCTACACCTTC
>.|TRBV7-9|TRBJ2-7|TRBD1
CASSLGQFPPYEQYF
TGTGCCAGCAGCTTGGGACAGTTTCCCCCCTACGAGCAGTACTTC
>.|TRBV12-5|TRBJ2-1|.
CASALGNYYNEQFF
TGTGCTAGTGCCTTAGGGAACTACTACAATGAGCAGTTCTTC
>.|TRBV7-3|TRBJ2-5|TRBD2
CASSVTSGRETQYF
TGTGCCAGCAGCGTGACTAGCGGGAGAGAGACCCAGTACTTC
>.|TRBV5-6|TRBJ1-1|.
CASSLWGAVTEAFF
TGTGCCAGCAGCTTGTGGGGGGCTGTCACTGAAGCTTTCTTT
>.|TRBV9|TRBJ2-1|TRBD2
CASSLRWTSGTYNEQFF
TGTGCCAGCAGCCTAAGGTGGACTAGCGGGACCTACAATGAGCAGTTCTTC
>.|TRBV5-1|TRBJ2-5|TRBD2
CASSLSGTSGEETQYF
TGCGCCAGCAGCCTATCCGGGACTAGCGGGGAAGAGACCCAGTACTTC
>once|TRBV27|TRBJ1-2|TRBD1
CASSPRDRGRNYGYTF
TGTGCCAGCAGTCCCCGGGACAGGGGGCGAAACTATGGCTACACCTTC
>.|TRBV7-2|TRBJ2-1|.
CASSSTASSYNEQFF
TGTGCCAGCAGCTCGACAGCAAGCTCCTACAATGAGCAGTTCTTC
>.|TRBV18|TRBJ1-5|.
CASSPDFSNQPQHF
TGTGCCAGCTCACCAGACTTTAGCAATCAGCCCCAGCATTTT
>.|TRBV4-3|TRBJ2-3|TRBD2
CASSLHQRGLAGTDTQYF
TGCGCCAGCAGCCTACACCAACGGGGACTAGCGGGCACAGATACGCAGTATTTT
>.|TRBV7-9|TRBJ2-7|TRBD1
CASSWTGKSYEQYF
TGTGCCAGCAGCTGGACAGGGAAGTCCTACGAGCAGTACTTC
>.|TRBV7-2|TRBJ2-5|.
CASTRNPHGGQETQYF
TGTGCCAGCACCCGAAATCCCCACGGCGGCCAAGAGACCCAGTACTTC
>many|TRBV5-4|TRBJ2-2|TRBD1
CASSPISRQGAGGELFF
TGTGCCAGCAGCCCAATATCCCGACAGGGGGCCGGCGGGGAGCTGTTTTTT
>once|TRBV6-5|TRBJ2-7|.
CASRQTGGNYEQYF
TGTGCCAGCAGACAAACGGGCGGGAACTACGAGCAGTACTTC
>.|TRBV5-4|TRBJ2-5|.
CASSLGGGETQYF
TGTGCCAGCAGCTTAGGCGGAGGAGAGACCCAGTACTTC
>.|TRBV28|TRBJ2-7|TRBD1
CASSEAGTGRYEQYF
TGTGCCAGCAGCGAGGCCGGGACAGGAAGATACGAGCAGTACTTC
>.|TRBV6-5|TRBJ2-1|TRBD2
CASRRTGTSGEQFF
TGTGCCAGCAGGAGAACCGGGACTAGCGGTGAGCAGTTCTTC
>.|TRBV27|TRBJ1-1|.
CASIKQGNTEAFF
TGTGCCAGCATAAAACAGGGGAACACTGAAGCTTTCTTT
>.|TRBV10-3|TRBJ2-6|.
CAIKIQGGGANVLTF
TGTGCCATCAAAATACAGGGAGGAGGGGCCAACGTCCTGACTTTC
>.|TRBV2|TRBJ2-7|TRBD2
CASSDPPTSPYEQYF
TGTGCCAGCAGTGACCCCCCGACTAGCCCCTACGAGCAGTACTTC
>.|TRBV25-1|TRBJ2-1|.
CASSQASQGVRKDEQFF
TGTGCCAGCAGTCAGGCCTCTCAGGGTGTGAGGAAGGATGAGCAGTTCTTC
>.|TRBV18|TRBJ1-2|TRBD1
CASSLRGPPAQAYGYTF
TGTGCCAGCTCTCTCAGGGGGCCCCCCGCGCAGGCCTATGGCTACACCTTC
>many|TRBV6-9|TRBJ2-7|.
CASSPNSGDPGVEQYF
TGTGCCAGCAGTCCTAACTCGGGGGACCCGGGGGTCGAGCAGTACTTC
>.|TRBV14|TRBJ2-7|.
CASRVGNSYEQYF
TGTGCCAGTAGGGTGGGGAACTCCTACGAGCAGTACTTC
>.|TRBV11-2|TRBJ1-1|.
CASSLILQVEAFF
TGTGCCAGCAGCTTAATTCTGCAGGTTGAAGCTTTCTTT
>.|TRBV6-4|TRBJ1-2|.
CAHRGGYTF
TGTGCCCACCGCGGGGGCTACACCTTC
>.|TRBV10-2|TRBJ1-4|.
CASGRALNEKLFF
TGCGCCAGCGGAAGGGCCCTTAATGAAAAACTGTTTTTT
>.|TRBV7-6|TRBJ2-1|.
CASSFTNEQFF
TGTGCCAGCAGCTTCACAAATGAGCAGTTCTTC
>few|TRBV6-1|TRBJ1-2|TRBD1
CASSDGNQGVYGYTF
TGTGCCAGCAGTGACGGAAACCAGGGGGTCTATGGCTACACCTTC
>.|TRBV2|TRBJ2-7|.
CASTGHRTYEQYF
TGTGCCAGCACGGGACACCGAACCTACGAGCAGTACTTC
>many|TRBV5-1|TRBJ1-1|.
CASSLAIGADTEAFF
TGCGCCAGCAGCTTGGCGATAGGGGCCGACACTGAAGCTTTCTTT
>.|TRBV27|TRBJ2-5|.
CASARLRGQETQYF
TGTGCCAGCGCGCGTCTACGAGGCCAAGAGACCCAGTACTTC
>.|TRBV5-5|TRBJ1-2|.
CASSSDRAATGYTF
TGTGCCAGCAGCTCGGACAGAGCCGCGACCGGCTACACCTTC
>.|TRBV7-3|TRBJ2-1|TRBD2
CASSFLAGDAYEQFF
TGTGCCAGCAGCTTCCTAGCGGGAGATGCCTATGAGCAGTTCTTC
>once|TRBV5-1|TRBJ1-1|TRBD1
CASRSLPGQGARTEAFF
TGCGCCAGCAGGTCGCTACCGGGACAGGGGGCCCGGACTGAAGCTTTCTTT
>.|TRBV5-1|TRBJ2-5|TRBD1
CASSPPRGKETQYF
TGCGCCAGCAGCCCGCCCAGGGGGAAAGAGACCCAGTACTTC
>few|TRBV5-1|TRBJ2-5|TRBD2
CASSRPLAEETQYF
TGCGCCAGCAGCCGGCCACTAGCGGAAGAGACCCAGTACTTC
>.|TRBV5-1|TRBJ1-1|TRBD1
CASSFTGTEAEAFF
TGCGCCAGCAGTTTCACCGGGACAGAGGCTGAAGCTTTCTTT